The 21 T cell receptor beta chains below all came from one sample that was sequenced in a study of early stage breast cancer tumors. Assay used: immunoSEQ multiplex PCR; TCRdb lists only in-frame clones, some missing. The table has about 41,000 clones, about three quarters seen once; the top ten hold roughly 7.2%. Sequencing input: blood. The receptors were gathered from a person aged 45-65 years with breast cancer.

CDR3 protein: CASKAAGGRNEQFF. The CDR3, as DNA: TGTGCCAGCAAGGCCGCGGGGGGTCGGAATGAGCAGTTCTTC. V usage is TRBV5-6 and J usage is TRBJ2-1; 8 positions match TRBD2. The CDR3 covers 14 residues. Germline CDR1 and CDR2: SGHDT and YYEEEE. J lost 7 bases, V lost 6 bases, and 9 bases had no gene match.

The chain carries TRBV13 and TRBJ2-5, with TRBD2 identical over 7 bases. The CDR3 is 13 amino acids. Germline values: CDR1 PRHDT, CDR2 FYEKMQ (reference sequence). Unmatched junction bases numbered 4, after V lost 7 bases and J lost 2 bases. The CDR3 sequence is CASTRLAQETQYF. Written as DNA, the CDR3 is TGTGCCAGCACCCGACTAGCACAAGAGACCCAGTACTTC.

The chain recombines TRBV4-1 with TRBJ1-5; unclear D gene. The CDR3 consists of 14 residues. Germline loops: CDR1 MGHRA, CDR2 YSYEKL. V lost 2 bases to trimming and J lost 1 base, with 6 bases between them. The DNA for the CDR3 is TGCGCCAGCAGCCAACACACGAGCAATCAGCCCCAGCATTTT. It yields the protein CASSQHTSNQPQHF.

The chain links TRBV7-8 to TRBJ2-7, with D possibly being TRBD1 (5 bases). Germline V gives CDR1 SGHVS, CDR2 FQNEAQ. The CDR3 is 14 amino acids. The V and J ends lost 6 bases and 2 bases respectively, with 14 bases between them. The CDR3 region has the DNA TGTGCCAGCAGTGCGAGGACACCACCCTACGAGCAGTACGTC. Its protein product is CASSARTPPYEQYV.

A single count supports this clone. This sequence joins TRBV7-2 and TRBJ2-1; D is unresolved. The V end was cut by 5 bases, the J end by 6 bases, with 14 bases between. Germline V gene data show CDR1 as SGHTA and CDR2 as FQGNSA. The CDR3 sequence is 14 residues long. CDR3 protein: CASSRSLSSNEQFF. In DNA form, the CDR3 reads TGTGCCAGCAGCCGTTCGTTGTCTAGCAATGAGCAGTTCTTC.

This CDR3 is CASSTGQGWAEAFF. In DNA, the CDR3 is TGTGCCAGCAGCACAGGACAGGGGTGGGCTGAAGCTTTCTTT. The chain is built from TRBV5-6 and TRBJ1-1; 9 nucleotides align to TRBD1. The CDR3 has 14 amino acids. The V segment lost 4 bases and the J segment 6 bases; nucleotides outside the gene matches: 7. Germline CDR1 reads SGHDT; CDR2 reads YYEEEE.

The V call is TRBV5-1, the J call TRBJ1-1; D possibly corresponds to TRBD1 (6 bases). V shed 4 bases and J shed 1 base, with 11 bases lying between them. The CDR3 sequence is 14 residues long. In germline, CDR1 is SGHRS, CDR2 YFSETQ. The CDR3 is CASSAGQRNTEAFF. The CDR3 nucleotides read TGCGCCAGCAGCGCCGGACAGAGGAACACTGAAGCTTTCTTT.

The rearrangement links TRBV4-2 to TRBJ2-1, with 11 nucleotides matching TRBD2. Germline lookup yields CDR1 LGHNA and CDR2 YNFKEQ. After removal of 0 bases from V and 12 bases from J, the junction contained 7 bases not matched to a gene. CDR3 length: 15 residues. CDR3 loop: CASSQDFLAGGWQFF. The CDR3 DNA reads as TGTGCCAGCAGCCAAGATTTCCTAGCGGGAGGTTGGCAGTTCTTC.

This chain joins TRBV5-4 and TRBJ2-2; 7 positions match TRBD2. Losses at the gene ends were 0 bases for V and 7 bases for J; bases not matched to a gene: 9. This CDR3 region has 16 residues. CDR1 is SGHNT, CDR2 YYREEE, per germline (reference sequence). The CDR3 spells CASSLAAGLVGGELFF. The CDR3, as DNA: TGTGCCAGCAGCTTGGCGGCAGGACTAGTGGGCGGGGAGCTGTTTTTT.

The CDR3, as DNA: TGTGCCAGCAGTAGGATGGGGGACACCTACACTGAAGCTTTCTTT. Translating gives CASSRMGDTYTEAFF. J is TRBJ1-1 and V is TRBV6-5; weak D call: TRBD1 (6 bases). Between the trimmed V and J ends, which lost 5 bases and 3 bases, there was a span of 16 bases. Germline CDR1 and CDR2: MNHEY and SVGAGI. There are 15 residues in the CDR3.

Only a few counts were recorded for this clone. V gene TRBV25-1 combines with J gene TRBJ2-7, with TRBD1 matching 8 bases. The V and J ends lost 2 bases and 8 bases, in that order; junction bases with no gene match: 8. This CDR3 region has 14 residues. Per germline, CDR1 MGHDK and CDR2 SYGVNS. CDR3: CASSEPGTGHKQYV. The CDR3 DNA sequence: TGTGCCAGCAGTGAACCGGGGACAGGACATAAGCAGTACGTC.

V is TRBV19 and J is TRBJ2-7; 7 bases are shared with TRBD2. The CDR3 length is 14 residues. Unmatched junction bases numbered 7, after V lost 5 bases and J lost 3 bases. Germline CDR1 reads LNHDA; CDR2 reads SQIVND (reference sequence). The CDR3 nucleotides are TGTGCCAGTAGTGGCGGGGGAACCATCTACGAGCAGTACTTC. Protein sequence: CASSGGGTIYEQYF.

The rearrangement uses TRBV7-9 and TRBJ1-1; D is unresolved. The CDR3 is made up of 12 amino acids. Germline V lookup: CDR1 SEHNR, CDR2 FQNEAQ (reference sequence). V shed 4 bases and J shed 0 bases, with 3 bases lying between them. CDR3 in DNA: TGTGCCAGCAGCTCGGTGAACACTGAAGCTTTCTTT. Translating it yields CASSSVNTEAFF.

CDR3 sequence (DNA): TGTGCCAGCAGCTTGCGGGGGATCTCCTACAATGAGCAGTTCTTC. This codes for CASSLRGISYNEQFF. This rearrangement joins TRBV5-6 to TRBJ2-1, with D possibly matching TRBD2 (6 bases). The germline CDR1 and CDR2 sequences are SGHDT and YYEEEE. The V end lost 1 base, the J end lost 0 bases, and 8 bases lay between the germline ends. The CDR3 runs to 15 residues. The full variable domain, rest sourced from reference TRBV5-6 and TRBJ2-1, is DAGVTQSPTHLIKTRGQQVTLRCSPKSGHDTVSWYQQALGQGPQFIFQYYEEEERQRGNFPDRFSGHQFPNYSSELNVNALLLGDSALYLCASSLRGISYNEQFFGPGTRLTVL.

The chain links TRBV27 to TRBJ2-7; TRBD2 matches 15 bases. Losses at the gene ends were 0 bases for V and 1 base for J; bases not matched to a gene: 7. The CDR3 totals 19 residues. Looked up from germline, CDR1 is MNHEY and CDR2 is SMNVEV (reference sequence). CDR3 residues: CASSLSGTSGRKRSYEQYF. The CDR3 DNA is TGTGCCAGCAGTTTATCCGGGACTAGCGGGAGGAAGAGGTCCTACGAGCAGTACTTC.

This clone was observed once. The V and J genes are TRBV15 and TRBJ1-1; D is perhaps TRBD1 (6 bases). In germline, CDR1 is LNHNV, CDR2 YYDKDF (reference sequence). There are 18 residues in the CDR3. V was cut by 1 base and J by 0 bases, with 18 bases left in between. The CDR3 sequence: CATSRVPPKDRMNTEAFF. In nucleotides, the CDR3 is TGTGCCACCAGCAGAGTGCCCCCAAAGGACAGAATGAACACTGAAGCTTTCTTT. The whole variable domain, filled in from reference TRBV15 and TRBJ1-1, reads DAMVIQNPRYQVTQFGKPVTLSCSQTLNHNVMYWYQQKSSQAPKLLFHYYDKDFNNEADTPDNFQSRRPNTSFCFLDIRSPGLGDTAMYLCATSRVPPKDRMNTEAFFGQGTRLTVV.

The table lists this clone with a few counts. V and J are TRBV30 and TRBJ2-2; no clear D gene. Trimming removed 1 base from V and 6 bases from J, with 6 bases in between. In germline, CDR1 is GTSNPN, CDR2 SVGIG (reference sequence). The CDR3 runs 12 residues. CDR3 loop: CAWSALAGELFF. The DNA for the CDR3 is TGTGCCTGGAGTGCCCTAGCCGGGGAGCTGTTTTTT.

This clone appeared a single time. The V call is TRBV5-4, the J call TRBJ2-2, with 9 bases that match TRBD1. Germline CDR1 reads SGHNT; CDR2 reads YYREEE (reference sequence). The ends lost 5 bases at V and 5 bases at J; junction bases unmatched: 13. This CDR3 contains 17 residues. CDR3 coding DNA: TGTGCCAGCAGGTCCTCCGCAGACAGGGGGTGGACCGGGGAGCTGTTTTTT. Translating gives CASRSSADRGWTGELFF.

The CDR3 DNA reads TGTGCCAGCAGCTTAGGCCCCCCTCTGTCTGGAAACACCATATATTTT. This translates into CASSLGPPLSGNTIYF. The rearrangement links TRBV13 to TRBJ1-3; D unresolved. Trimming cost V 0 bases and J 1 base, with 10 bases left between them. Germline V lookup: CDR1 PRHDT, CDR2 FYEKMQ (reference sequence). The CDR3 runs to 16 residues. The full variable domain, its missing parts supplied by reference TRBV13 and TRBJ1-3, is AAGVIQSPRHLIKEKRETATLKCYPIPRHDTVYWYQQGPGQDPQFLISFYEKMQSDKGSIPDRFSAQQFSDYHSELNMSSLELGDSALYFCASSLGPPLSGNTIYFGEGSWLTVV.

This clone turned up a few times. This sequence joins TRBV19 and TRBJ1-5, with D perhaps TRBD1 (5 bases). CDR1 is LNHDA and CDR2 is SQIVND in the germline V gene (reference sequence). The ends were cut back, 3 bases at V and 7 bases at J, with 16 bases in the middle. The CDR3 extends over 15 amino acids. The CDR3 is CASSIGGQGGQPQHF. CDR3 coding DNA: TGTGCCAGTAGTATCGGTGGGCAGGGTGGCCAGCCCCAGCATTTT.

This chain joins TRBV2 and TRBJ2-5; the match to TRBD1 covers 7 bases. Per the germline V gene, CDR1 is SNHLY and CDR2 is FYNNEI. This CDR3 comprises 12 residues. With V trimmed by 6 bases and J by 5 bases, 3 bases remained unmatched. For the CDR3, the DNA is TGTGCCAGCAGGGGCAGGGGGGAGACCCAGTACTTC. It encodes CASRGRGETQYF.